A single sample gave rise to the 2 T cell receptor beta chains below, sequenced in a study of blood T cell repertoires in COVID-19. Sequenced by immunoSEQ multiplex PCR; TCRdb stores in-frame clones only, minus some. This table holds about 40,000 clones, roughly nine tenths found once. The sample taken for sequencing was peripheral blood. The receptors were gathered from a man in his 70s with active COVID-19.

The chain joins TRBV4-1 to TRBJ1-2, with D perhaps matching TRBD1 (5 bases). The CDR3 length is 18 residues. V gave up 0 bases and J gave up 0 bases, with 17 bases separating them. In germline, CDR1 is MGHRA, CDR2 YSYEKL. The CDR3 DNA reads TGCGCCAGCAGCCAAGATGCCAGGCGACAGCGAACTAACTATGGCTACACCTTC. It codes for CASSQDARRQRTNYGYTF.

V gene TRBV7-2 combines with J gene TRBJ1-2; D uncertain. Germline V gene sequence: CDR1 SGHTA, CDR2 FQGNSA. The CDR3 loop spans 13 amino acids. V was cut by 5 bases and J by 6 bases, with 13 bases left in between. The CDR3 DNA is TGTGCCAGCAGCCCCAATCCGCAGGATGGCTACACCTTC. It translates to CASSPNPQDGYTF. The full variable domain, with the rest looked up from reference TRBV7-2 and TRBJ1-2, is GAGVSQSPSNKVTEKGKDVELRCDPISGHTALYWYRQSLGQGLEFLIYFQGNSAPDKSGLPSDRFSAERTGGSVSTLTIQRTQQEDSAVYLCASSPNPQDGYTFGSGTRLTVV.